This entry lists 10 T cell receptor beta chains sequenced from one sample in a study of T cells in Graves' hyperthyroidism and ophthalmopathy. Amplification of TCR beta CDR3 regions used RNA as the template. First-round RT-PCR of the TCR CDR3 relied on the HTBI primer set. TCRdb recomputed calls from the multiplex PCR reads with MiXCR, one row per CDR3 protein. The data contain 250,000 to 300,000 distinct CDR3 sequences, approximately 18% of them singletons. Sequenced material: blood. The receptors shown here come from a man aged 50 or older with Graves' ophthalmopathy.

In its sample, this clonotype was seen a few times. The chain recombines TRBV6-9 with TRBJ1-1; D uncertain. The ends were cut back, 8 bases at V and 3 bases at J, with 4 bases in the middle. The V gene's germline CDR1 is MNHGY and CDR2 SVAAGI. The length of the CDR3 is 10 residues. The CDR3 sequence: CASLYTEAFF. The CDR3 coding sequence is TGTGCCAGCCTCTACACTGAAGCTTTCTTT.

This clonotype showed up many times. The V gene is TRBV15, the J gene TRBJ1-4; D ambiguous. CDR1 and CDR2 (germline): LNHNV, YYDKDF (reference sequence). Trimming stripped 0 bases from V and 5 bases from J, with 10 bases between. CDR3 length: 15 residues. CDR3 nucleotides: TGTGCCACCAGCAGAGATCAGAACCTCAATGAAAAACTGTTTTTT. This translates into CATSRDQNLNEKLFF. Together with reference TRBV15 and TRBJ1-4, the CDR3 gives the full variable domain: DAMVIQNPRYQVTQFGKPVTLSCSQTLNHNVMYWYQQKSSQAPKLLFHYYDKDFNNEADTPDNFQSRRPNTSFCFLDIRSPGLGDTAMYLCATSRDQNLNEKLFFGSGTQLSVL.

The chain combines TRBV28 with TRBJ2-1; TRBD1 aligns across 9 bases. After removal of 1 base from V and 8 bases from J, the junction contained 3 bases not matched to a gene. This CDR3 has 14 amino acids. CDR1 is MDHEN and CDR2 is SYDVKM in the germline V gene. CDR3 sequence reads: CASSLLGTGHEQFF. DNA for the CDR3: TGTGCCAGCAGTTTATTGGGGACAGGGCATGAGCAGTTCTTC.

This clonotype turned up a few times. The V gene is TRBV6-1, the J gene TRBJ2-2, with D unresolved. Germline V lookup: CDR1 MNHNS, CDR2 SASEGT. Trimming left V 5 bases short and J 0 bases short, with 10 bases between. The CDR3 runs 15 residues. CDR3 coding DNA: TGTGCCAGCAGTATAACAGACGCGAACACCGGGGAGCTGTTTTTT. It encodes CASSITDANTGELFF.

This clonotype was found a few times. V and J are TRBV20-1 and TRBJ1-2, with TRBD1 as a possible D gene (5 bases). V shed 6 bases and J shed 7 bases, with 18 bases lying between them. Germline V lookup: CDR1 DFQATT, CDR2 SNEGSKA (reference sequence). The CDR3 has 13 residues. The CDR3 nucleotides read TGCAGTGCCAGCGGGGCCCTCGGTGGTGGCTACACCTTC. It specifies CSASGALGGGYTF.

This clonotype was seen many times. The chain links TRBV5-1 to TRBJ2-7; 14 bases agree with TRBD2. The CDR3 totals 17 residues. With 4 bases clipped from V and 9 bases from J, the junction kept 15 bases outside the gene matches. From germline, CDR1 is SGHRS and CDR2 YFSETQ. The CDR3 coding sequence is TGCGCCAGCAGCCCGGGACTAGCGGGAGTCGGTGGGGGAGGGCAGTACTTC. Amino acids: CASSPGLAGVGGGGQYF.

The CDR3 DNA sequence: TGTGCCAGCAGCCAGACAAGGCCCAGCAATCAGCCCCAGCATTTT. Encoded protein: CASSQTRPSNQPQHF. The V call is TRBV5-6, the J call TRBJ1-5; D call uncertain. The CDR3 runs to 15 residues. V was trimmed by 4 bases and J by 1 base, leaving 12 bases between them. CDR1 is SGHDT, CDR2 YYEEEE, per germline.

This clonotype was counted ten times or more. The chain carries TRBV7-2 and TRBJ2-2; D not certain. This CDR3 contains 14 residues. The V gene's germline CDR1 is SGHTA and CDR2 FQGNSA. Trimming removed 4 bases at V and 4 bases at J, with 10 bases between. For the CDR3, the DNA is TGTGCCAGCAGCTCGTGGGGTTCCACCGGGGAGCTGTTTTTT. This sequence encodes CASSSWGSTGELFF.

The J gene is TRBJ1-2, the V gene TRBV6-5; D remains unclear. The CDR3 is 12 amino acids. The V and J ends lost 1 base and 11 bases respectively, with 11 bases between them. The germline gives CDR1 MNHEY, CDR2 SVGAGI. CDR3 in amino acids: CASSYFGVAYTF. In DNA form, the CDR3 reads TGTGCCAGCAGTTACTTCGGCGTAGCTTACACCTTC.

The J gene is TRBJ1-5, the V gene TRBV19; D not certain. Germline loops: CDR1 LNHDA, CDR2 SQIVND (reference sequence). This CDR3 spans 15 amino acids. The V and J ends lost 5 bases and 0 bases respectively, with 11 bases between them. In DNA form, the CDR3 reads TGTGCCAGTAGTTGGAACCTTCATAGCAATCAGCCCCAGCATTTT. Amino acids: CASSWNLHSNQPQHF.